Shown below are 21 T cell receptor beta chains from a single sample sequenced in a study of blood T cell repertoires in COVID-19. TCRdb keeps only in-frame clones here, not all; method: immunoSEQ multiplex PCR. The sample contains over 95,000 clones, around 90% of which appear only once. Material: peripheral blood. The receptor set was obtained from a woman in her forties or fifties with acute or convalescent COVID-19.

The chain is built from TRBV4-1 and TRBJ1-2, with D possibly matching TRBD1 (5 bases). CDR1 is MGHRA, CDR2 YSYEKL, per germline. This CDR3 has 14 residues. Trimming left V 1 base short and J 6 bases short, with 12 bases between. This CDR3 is CASSQAHRLNGYTF. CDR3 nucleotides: TGCGCCAGCAGCCAAGCCCACAGGCTCAATGGCTACACCTTC.

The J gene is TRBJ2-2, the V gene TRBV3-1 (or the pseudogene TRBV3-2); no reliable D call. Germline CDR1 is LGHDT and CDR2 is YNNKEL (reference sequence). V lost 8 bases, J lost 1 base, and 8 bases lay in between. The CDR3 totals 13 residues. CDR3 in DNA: TGTGCCAGCGCGGTATTGAACACCGGGGAGCTGTTTTTT. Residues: CASAVLNTGELFF.

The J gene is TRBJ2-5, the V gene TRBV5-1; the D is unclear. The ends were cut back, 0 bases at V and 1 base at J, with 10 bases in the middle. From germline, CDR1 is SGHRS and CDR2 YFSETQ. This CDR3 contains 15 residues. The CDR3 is CASSLAQRVQETQYF. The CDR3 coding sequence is TGCGCCAGCAGCTTGGCCCAACGGGTCCAAGAGACCCAGTACTTC.

CDR3 coding DNA: TGTGCCAGCGGCCGACAGGGGGAGAGTTCACCCCTCCACTTT. Its protein product is CASGRQGESSPLHF. The chain uses TRBV2 and TRBJ1-6; TRBD1 agrees at 9 bases. The V segment lost 8 bases and the J segment 9 bases; nucleotides outside the gene matches: 8. CDR3 length: 14 residues. Germline CDR1 and CDR2: SNHLY and FYNNEI.

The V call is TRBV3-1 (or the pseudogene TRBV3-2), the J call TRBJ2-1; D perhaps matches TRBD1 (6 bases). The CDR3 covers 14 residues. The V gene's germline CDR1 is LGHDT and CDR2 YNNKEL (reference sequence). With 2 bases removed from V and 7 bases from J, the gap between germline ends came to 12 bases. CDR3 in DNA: TGTGCCAGCAGCCAAAGTAGGGGGTTGAATGAGCAGTTCTTC. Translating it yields CASSQSRGLNEQFF.

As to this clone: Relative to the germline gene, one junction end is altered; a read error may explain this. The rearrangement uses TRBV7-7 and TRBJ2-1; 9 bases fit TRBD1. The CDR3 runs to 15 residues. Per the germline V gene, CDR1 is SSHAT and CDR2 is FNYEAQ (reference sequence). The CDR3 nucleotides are TGTGCTAGCAGCCCCGGGACAGGGACCCTCAATGAGCAGTTCTTC. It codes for CASSPGTGTLNEQFF.

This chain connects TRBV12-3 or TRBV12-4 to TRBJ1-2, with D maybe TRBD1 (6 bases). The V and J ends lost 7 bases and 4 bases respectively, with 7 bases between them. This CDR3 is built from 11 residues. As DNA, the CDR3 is TGTGCCAGCAAAGGGGGCTATGGCTACACCTTC. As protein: CASKGGYGYTF.

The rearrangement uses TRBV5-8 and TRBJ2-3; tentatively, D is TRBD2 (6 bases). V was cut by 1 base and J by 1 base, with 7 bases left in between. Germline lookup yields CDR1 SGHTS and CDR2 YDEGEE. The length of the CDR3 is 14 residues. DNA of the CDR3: TGTGCCAGCAGCTTGCGGAGGGGCACAGATACGCAGTATTTT. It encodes CASSLRRGTDTQYF.

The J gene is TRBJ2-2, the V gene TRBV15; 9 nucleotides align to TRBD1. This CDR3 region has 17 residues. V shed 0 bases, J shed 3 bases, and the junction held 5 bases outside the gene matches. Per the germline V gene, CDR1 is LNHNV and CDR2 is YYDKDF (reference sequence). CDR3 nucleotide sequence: TGTGCCACCAGCAGAGATGCGGGACAGGGACACACCGGGGAGCTGTTTTTT. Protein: CATSRDAGQGHTGELFF. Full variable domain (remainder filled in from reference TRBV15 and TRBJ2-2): DAMVIQNPRYQVTQFGKPVTLSCSQTLNHNVMYWYQQKSSQAPKLLFHYYDKDFNNEADTPDNFQSRRPNTSFCFLDIRSPGLGDTAMYLCATSRDAGQGHTGELFFGEGSRLTVL.

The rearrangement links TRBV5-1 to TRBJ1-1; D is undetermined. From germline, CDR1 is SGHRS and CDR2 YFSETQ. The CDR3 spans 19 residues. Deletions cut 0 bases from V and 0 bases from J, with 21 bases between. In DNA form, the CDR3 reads TGCGCCAGCAGCTTGGCACCGGACGGGATGCCACGCATGAACACTGAAGCTTTCTTT. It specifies CASSLAPDGMPRMNTEAFF.

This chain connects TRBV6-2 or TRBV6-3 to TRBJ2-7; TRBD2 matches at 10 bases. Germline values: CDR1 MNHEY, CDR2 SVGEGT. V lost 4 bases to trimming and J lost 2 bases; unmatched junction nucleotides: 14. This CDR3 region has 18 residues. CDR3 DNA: TGTGCCAGCAGTTCCAGACGCCCGGGGCTAGCGGGGGCCTACGAGCAGTACTTC. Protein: CASSSRRPGLAGAYEQYF.

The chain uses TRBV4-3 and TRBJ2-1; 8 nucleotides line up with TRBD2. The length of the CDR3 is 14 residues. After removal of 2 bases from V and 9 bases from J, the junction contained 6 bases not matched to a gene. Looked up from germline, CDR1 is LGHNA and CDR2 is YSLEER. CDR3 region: CASSQPGTSSEQFF. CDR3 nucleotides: TGCGCCAGCAGCCAACCCGGGACTAGTAGTGAGCAGTTCTTC.

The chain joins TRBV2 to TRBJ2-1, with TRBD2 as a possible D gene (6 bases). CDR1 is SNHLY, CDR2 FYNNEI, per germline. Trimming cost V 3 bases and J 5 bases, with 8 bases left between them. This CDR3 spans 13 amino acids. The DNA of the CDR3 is TGTGCCAGCAGTGAGGAGCGGGACAATGAGCAGTTCTTC. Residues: CASSEERDNEQFF.

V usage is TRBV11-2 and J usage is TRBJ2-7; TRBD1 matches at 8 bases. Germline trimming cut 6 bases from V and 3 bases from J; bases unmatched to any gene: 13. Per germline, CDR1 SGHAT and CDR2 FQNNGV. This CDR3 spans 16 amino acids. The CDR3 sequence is CASRLSGTGSFYEQYF. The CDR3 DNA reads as TGTGCCAGCAGGCTCTCCGGGACAGGTTCTTTCTACGAGCAGTACTTC.

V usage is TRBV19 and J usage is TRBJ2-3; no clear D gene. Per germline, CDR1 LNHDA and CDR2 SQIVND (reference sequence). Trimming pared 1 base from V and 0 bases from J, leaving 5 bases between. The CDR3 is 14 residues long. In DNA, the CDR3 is TGTGCCAGTAGTATAGCGTCTAGCACAGATACGCAGTATTTT. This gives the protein CASSIASSTDTQYF.

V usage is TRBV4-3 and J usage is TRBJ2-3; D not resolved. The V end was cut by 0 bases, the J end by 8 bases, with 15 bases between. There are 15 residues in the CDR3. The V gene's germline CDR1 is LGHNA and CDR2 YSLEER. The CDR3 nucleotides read TGCGCCAGCAGCCAAGACAGTAGCTTGGAAGGTACGCAGTATTTT. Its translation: CASSQDSSLEGTQYF.

CDR3: CASSPGLAMRDEQFF. CDR3 DNA: TGTGCCAGCAGTCCTGGACTAGCGATGAGGGATGAGCAGTTCTTC. This chain joins TRBV28 and TRBJ2-1; 9 positions agree with TRBD2. Germline lookup yields CDR1 MDHEN and CDR2 SYDVKM. After removal of 5 bases from V and 8 bases from J, the junction contained 10 bases not matched to a gene. The CDR3 sequence is 15 residues long.

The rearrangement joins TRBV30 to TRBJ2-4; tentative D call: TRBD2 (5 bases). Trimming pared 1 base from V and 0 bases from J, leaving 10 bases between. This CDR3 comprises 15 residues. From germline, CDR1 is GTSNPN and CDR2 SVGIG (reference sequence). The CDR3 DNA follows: TGTGCCTGGAGTGATTGGGGAGTAGCCAAAAACATTCAGTACTTC. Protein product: CAWSDWGVAKNIQYF.

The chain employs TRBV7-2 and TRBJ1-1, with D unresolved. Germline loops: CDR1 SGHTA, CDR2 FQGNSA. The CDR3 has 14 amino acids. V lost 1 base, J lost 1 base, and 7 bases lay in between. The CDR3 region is CASSLGGWNTEAFF. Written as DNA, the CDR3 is TGTGCCAGCAGCTTAGGTGGCTGGAACACTGAAGCTTTCTTT.

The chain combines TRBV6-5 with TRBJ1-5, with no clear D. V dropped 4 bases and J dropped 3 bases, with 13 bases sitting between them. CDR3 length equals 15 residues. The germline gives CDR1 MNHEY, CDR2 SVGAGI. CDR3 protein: CASSLGAGINQPQHF. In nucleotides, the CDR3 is TGTGCCAGCAGTTTGGGTGCGGGGATCAATCAGCCCCAGCATTTT.

CDR3 protein: CAWSRDRGYEQYF. CDR3 DNA: TGTGCCTGGAGCCGGGACAGGGGCTACGAGCAGTACTTC. The chain recombines TRBV30 with TRBJ2-7; TRBD1 aligns across 10 bases. V lost 3 bases, J lost 3 bases, and 2 bases stayed unmatched. CDR1 is GTSNPN, CDR2 SVGIG, per germline (reference sequence). The CDR3 is made up of 13 amino acids.